The 30 T cell receptor beta chains below all came from one sample that was sequenced in a study of shared clonotypes between healthy human individuals. Profiling relied on immunoSEQ multiplex PCR, and the TCRdb table lists in-frame clones only, not all of them. This table has millions of clones, around 90% appearing once. Material: naive CD4+ T cells sorted from blood. Described subset: CD45RA+ positively selected. These receptors all stem from a young man in good health.

The V gene is TRBV11-2, the J gene TRBJ1-6; TRBD1 agrees at 10 bases. The CDR3 is made up of 17 amino acids. Trimming removed 2 bases from V and 6 bases from J; junction bases left unmatched: 7. Germline-derived CDR1 and CDR2 are SGHAT and FQNNGV. This CDR3 reads CASSLLMGQGFNSPLHF. The CDR3 nucleotides are TGTGCCAGCAGCTTATTAATGGGACAGGGGTTTAATTCACCCCTCCACTTT. The variable domain in full, with the rest retrieved from reference TRBV11-2 and TRBJ1-6, is EAGVAQSPRYKIIEKRQSVAFWCNPISGHATLYWYQQILGQGPKLLIQFQNNGVVDDSQLPKDRFSAERLKGVDSTLKIQPAKLEDSAVYLCASSLLMGQGFNSPLHFGNGTRLTVT.

The rearrangement joins TRBV5-8 to TRBJ2-4; TRBD2 agrees at 7 bases. V trimming: 7 bases; J trimming: 7 bases; junction bases outside the gene matches: 8. Germline V gene data show CDR1 as SGHTS and CDR2 as YDEGEE. There are 13 residues in the CDR3. The CDR3 sequence: CASGSGGGNIQYF. Written as DNA, the CDR3 is TGTGCCAGCGGTTCTGGGGGAGGGAACATTCAGTACTTC.

As regards this clone: Within the sample, other DNA sequences also encode this same CDR3. CDR3 in DNA: TGTGCCAGCAGCAAGCCGGGACCGCAAGAGACCCAGTACTTC. It encodes CASSKPGPQETQYF. The genes are TRBV5-4 and TRBJ2-5; D tentatively reads TRBD1 or TRBD2 (5 bases each). CDR3 size: 14 residues. Trimming removed 4 bases at V and 2 bases at J, with 12 bases between. Germline-derived CDR1 and CDR2 are SGHNT and YYREEE (reference sequence).

This clone was seen once. The junction departs from the called germline gene at one end, perhaps through a read error. The rearrangement uses TRBV6-1 and TRBJ2-1; 7 bases fit TRBD1. CDR3 length: 13 amino acids. Germline V gene sequence: CDR1 MNHNS, CDR2 SASEGT. The CDR3 region is CASSERGVDRALF. In DNA form, the CDR3 reads TGTGCCAGCAGTGAAAGGGGTGTTGACAGGGCACTCTTC.

V is TRBV30 and J is TRBJ1-1; D gene unclear. V dropped 2 bases and J dropped 6 bases, with 10 bases sitting between them. Germline lookup yields CDR1 GTSNPN and CDR2 SVGIG (reference sequence). The CDR3 runs to 12 residues. Here the CDR3 reads CAWSSSTPEAFF. The CDR3 DNA follows: TGTGCCTGGAGTAGTTCGACGCCTGAAGCTTTCTTT.

CDR3 nucleotide sequence: TGTGCCAGCAGCCCTCGGACAGGACTGAACACTGAAGCTTTCTTT. Translation: CASSPRTGLNTEAFF. This chain uses TRBV9 with TRBJ1-1; TRBD1 aligns across 7 bases. The CDR3 extends over 15 amino acids. Germline trimming cut 4 bases from V and 0 bases from J; bases unmatched to any gene: 6. The germline V gene encodes CDR1 SGDLS and CDR2 YYNGEE.

The chain recombines TRBV5-6 with TRBJ1-2; D is possibly TRBD1 (5 bases). Germline CDR1 and CDR2: SGHDT and YYEEEE. The CDR3 is 13 residues long. Deletions cut 5 bases from V and 2 bases from J, with 10 bases between. CDR3 DNA: TGTGCCAGCAGACCCGACAGCAACTATGGCTACACCTTC. Residues: CASRPDSNYGYTF.

The J gene is TRBJ2-3, the V gene TRBV18, with D perhaps matching TRBD1 (5 bases). The CDR3 totals 16 residues. The V and J ends lost 6 bases and 1 base respectively, with 17 bases between them. Germline-derived CDR1 and CDR2 are KGHSH and LQKENI. The CDR3 protein is CASSVIETVRTDTQYF. The CDR3 coding sequence is TGTGCCAGCTCCGTCATCGAGACAGTTCGCACAGATACGCAGTATTTT.

The V gene is TRBV18, the J gene TRBJ2-1, with 10 bases aligning to TRBD1. This CDR3 contains 17 residues. Unmatched junction bases numbered 10, after V lost 4 bases and J lost 4 bases. The germline gives CDR1 KGHSH, CDR2 LQKENI. This chain's CDR3 is CASSLLSGTGVYNEQFF. In DNA form, the CDR3 reads TGTGCCAGCTCACTCCTATCCGGGACAGGGGTTTACAATGAGCAGTTCTTC.

The V call is TRBV19, the J call TRBJ1-3; weak D call: TRBD1 (6 bases). This CDR3 comprises 14 residues. The V and J ends lost 9 bases and 4 bases respectively, with 16 bases between them. Germline loops: CDR1 LNHDA, CDR2 SQIVND (reference sequence). The CDR3 sequence: CASSSQGGGNTIYF. The CDR3 DNA sequence: TGTGCCAGCTCGTCACAGGGCGGGGGAAACACCATATATTTT. Filled out from reference TRBV19 and TRBJ1-3, the complete variable domain reads DGGITQSPKYLFRKEGQNVTLSCEQNLNHDAMYWYRQDPGQGLRLIYYSQIVNDFQKGDIAEGYSVSREKKESFPLTVTSAQKNPTAFYLCASSSQGGGNTIYFGEGSWLTVV.

The chain links TRBV6-1 to TRBJ1-1; 7 bases align to TRBD1. V trimming: 6 bases; J trimming: 4 bases; junction bases outside the gene matches: 5. This CDR3 comprises 13 residues. Germline V gene sequence: CDR1 MNHNS, CDR2 SASEGT. The CDR3 region is CASSLRGITEAFF. In DNA, the CDR3 is TGTGCCAGCAGCCTCAGGGGGATCACTGAAGCTTTCTTT.

Comments on this clone: This CDR3 is also generated by other DNA sequences in the sample. V gene TRBV6-5 combines with J gene TRBJ2-3; 7 nucleotides align to TRBD2. Germline V gene lookup returns CDR1 MNHEY and CDR2 SVGAGI. After removal of 6 bases from V and 1 base from J, the junction contained 1 base not matched to a gene. This CDR3 has 13 residues. The CDR3 spells CASRRGGTDTQYF. The CDR3 region has the DNA TGTGCCAGCAGACGGGGGGGCACAGATACGCAGTATTTT.

The chain combines TRBV4-3 with TRBJ2-7; D not resolved. The V and J ends lost 1 base and 4 bases respectively, with 14 bases between them. Germline V gene data show CDR1 as LGHNA and CDR2 as YSLEER. This CDR3 is 15 amino acids long. The CDR3 spells CASSQAPFKAYEQYF. Written as DNA, the CDR3 is TGCGCCAGCAGCCAAGCGCCCTTTAAAGCTTACGAGCAGTACTTC.

This clone showed up just a few times. The chain links TRBV11-2 to TRBJ1-1, with D tentatively TRBD1 (6 bases). The CDR3 spans 14 residues. The ends were cut back, 6 bases at V and 5 bases at J, with 16 bases in the middle. The germline V gene has CDR1 SGHAT and CDR2 FQNNGV. The CDR3 coding sequence is TGTGCCAGCAGTTCGCAGGGGACCGGTACTGAAGCTTTCTTT. It yields the protein CASSSQGTGTEAFF. The whole variable domain, filled in from reference TRBV11-2 and TRBJ1-1, reads EAGVAQSPRYKIIEKRQSVAFWCNPISGHATLYWYQQILGQGPKLLIQFQNNGVVDDSQLPKDRFSAERLKGVDSTLKIQPAKLEDSAVYLCASSSQGTGTEAFFGQGTRLTVV.

The chain combines TRBV5-8 with TRBJ2-3; D is unresolved. CDR1 is SGHTS, CDR2 YDEGEE, per germline. There are 12 residues in the CDR3. Trimming shortened V by 6 bases and J by 4 bases, and 9 bases separated the two germline ends. The CDR3 region has the DNA TGTGCCAGCAACCCCCGCGCAGATACGCAGTATTTT. Its protein product is CASNPRADTQYF.

This clone came up a few times. The chain joins TRBV5-4 to TRBJ1-6, with D possibly matching TRBD1 (6 bases). The CDR3 is 16 amino acids. Germline V gene lookup returns CDR1 SGHNT and CDR2 YYREEE (reference sequence). V lost 2 bases and J lost 8, with 17 bases in between. The CDR3 loop reads CASSLLQGALDSPLHF. The CDR3 DNA sequence: TGTGCCAGCAGCTTATTACAGGGTGCGTTGGATTCACCCCTCCACTTT.

CDR3 in amino acids: CASSITGGVVDYGYTF. CDR3 bases: TGTGCCAGTAGTATTACAGGGGGCGTCGTGGACTATGGCTACACCTTC. This chain connects TRBV19 to TRBJ1-2; 9 bases fit TRBD1. This CDR3 comprises 16 residues. CDR1 is LNHDA and CDR2 is SQIVND in the germline V gene (reference sequence). Trimming at V came to 3 bases and at J to 3 bases, leaving 8 bases not matched to a gene.

CDR3 nucleotides: TGTGCCAGCAGCTCGCCAGGACAGACGGGCACTGAAGCTTTCTTT. This gives the protein CASSSPGQTGTEAFF. V and J are TRBV5-4 and TRBJ1-1, with D perhaps TRBD1 (6 bases). Trimming pared 3 bases from V and 4 bases from J, leaving 16 bases between. This CDR3 is 15 amino acids long. Germline V CDR1 and CDR2: SGHNT, YYREEE (reference sequence). Drawing the rest from reference TRBV5-4 and TRBJ1-1, the complete variable domain is ETGVTQSPTHLIKTRGQQVTLRCSSQSGHNTVSWYQQALGQGPQFIFQYYREEENGRGNFPPRFSGLQFPNYSSELNVNALELDDSALYLCASSSPGQTGTEAFFGQGTRLTVV.

J is TRBJ2-4 and V is TRBV5-1; D is uncertain. Looked up from germline, CDR1 is SGHRS and CDR2 is YFSETQ. V was clipped by 0 bases and J by 0 bases, with 10 bases between them. This CDR3 is 16 amino acids long. CDR3 bases: TGCGCCAGCAGCTTGGTTCCGACTCTAGCCAAAAACATTCAGTACTTC. Encoded protein: CASSLVPTLAKNIQYF. Using reference TRBV5-1 and TRBJ2-4 for the parts outside the CDR3, the full variable domain is KAGVTQTPRYLIKTRGQQVTLSCSPISGHRSVSWYQQTPGQGLQFLFEYFSETQRNKGNFPGRFSGRQFSNSRSEMNVSTLELGDSALYLCASSLVPTLAKNIQYFGAGTRLSVL.

The gene calls are TRBV11-3 and TRBJ2-1; no firm D call. The ends were cut back, 5 bases at V and 0 bases at J, with 11 bases in the middle. Per germline, CDR1 SGHNT and CDR2 YENEEA. The CDR3 sequence is 15 residues long. CDR3: CASSLSAGSYNEQFF. The DNA of the CDR3 is TGTGCCAGCAGCCTGTCCGCAGGCTCCTACAATGAGCAGTTCTTC.

This clone was counted once. The rearrangement links TRBV19 to TRBJ1-5; D gene unclear. CDR1 LNHDA and CDR2 SQIVND come from the germline V gene (reference sequence). Trimming pared 7 bases from V and 0 bases from J, leaving 13 bases between. The CDR3 extends over 15 amino acids. The chain's CDR3 is CASNLDRNSNQPQHF. The CDR3 DNA sequence: TGTGCCAGTAATCTGGACCGGAATAGCAATCAGCCCCAGCATTTT.

The CDR3 bases are TGTGCCAGCAGCCACACCGACTTTTCCTACGAGCAGTACTTC. It specifies CASSHTDFSYEQYF. The gene calls are TRBV7-2 and TRBJ2-7; D ambiguous. V was pared by 5 bases and J by 1 base, with 12 bases between. CDR3 length equals 14 residues. The germline CDR1 and CDR2 sequences are SGHTA and FQGNSA.

This rearrangement joins TRBV11-2 to TRBJ2-5, with D maybe TRBD1 (7 bases). Germline V gene lookup returns CDR1 SGHAT and CDR2 FQNNGV. Trimming pared 5 bases from V and 1 base from J, leaving 14 bases between. This CDR3 has 15 residues. The CDR3 DNA reads TGTGCCAGCAGCGGAGGGGGCGTAGGCCAAGAGACCCAGTACTTC. Encoded protein: CASSGGGVGQETQYF.

The J gene is TRBJ2-7, the V gene TRBV27; TRBD1 agrees at 9 bases. CDR1 and CDR2 from the germline V gene are MNHEY and SMNVEV (reference sequence). The CDR3 is 14 residues long. Unmatched junction bases numbered 6, after V lost 5 bases and J lost 4 bases. The CDR3 DNA follows: TGTGCCAGCAGTCCACAGGGGGCGCTTTACGAGCAGTACTTC. Protein: CASSPQGALYEQYF.

The genes are TRBV7-9 and TRBJ2-7, with unresolved D. The germline V and J ends were trimmed by 1 base and 2 bases, with 6 bases remaining between them. Germline CDR1 reads SEHNR; CDR2 reads FQNEAQ (reference sequence). CDR3 length: 13 residues. The CDR3 coding sequence is TGTGCCAGCAGCTTAGTCCCGACCTACGAGCAGTACTTC. This encodes CASSLVPTYEQYF.

The CDR3 spells CASNDRGVREKLFF. Here the CDR3 DNA reads TGTGCCAGCAATGACAGGGGAGTACGTGAAAAACTGTTTTTT. V gene TRBV6-1 combines with J gene TRBJ1-4, with TRBD1 identical over 8 bases. The CDR3 sequence is 14 residues long. Unmatched junction bases numbered 8, after V lost 7 bases and J lost 7 bases. CDR1 and CDR2 (germline): MNHNS, SASEGT.

The gene calls are TRBV7-2 and TRBJ2-3; 14 nucleotides align to TRBD2. Germline V gene sequence: CDR1 SGHTA, CDR2 FQGNSA. The CDR3 has 16 residues. Trimming took 5 bases from V and 4 from J; bases not matched to a gene: 5. CDR3 nucleotide sequence: TGTGCCAGCAGCGGGACTAGCGGGAGTCTTCCAGATACGCAGTATTTT. Translation gives CASSGTSGSLPDTQYF.

The chain uses TRBV7-9 and TRBJ2-5; 7 bases match TRBD2. The CDR3 has 17 amino acids. Germline V gives CDR1 SEHNR, CDR2 FQNEAQ (reference sequence). Losses at the gene ends were 6 bases for V and 5 bases for J; bases not matched to a gene: 18. The DNA of the CDR3 is TGTGCCAGCAGGTCGGAGGGTAGCGGGCTTGGCGGGGAGACCCAGTACTTC. Translation: CASRSEGSGLGGETQYF.

The rearrangement joins TRBV11-3 to TRBJ2-1; D is ambiguous. Trimming shortened V by 1 base and J by 5 bases, and 6 bases separated the two germline ends. The CDR3 runs 13 residues. The V gene's germline CDR1 is SGHNT and CDR2 YENEEA. Here the CDR3 reads CASSLGSNNEQFF. CDR3 bases: TGTGCCAGCAGCTTAGGCAGTAACAATGAGCAGTTCTTC. Full variable domain (missing parts from reference TRBV11-3 and TRBJ2-1): EAGVVQSPRYKIIEKKQPVAFWCNPISGHNTLYWYLQNLGQGPELLIRYENEEAVDDSQLPKDRFSAERLKGVDSTLKIQPAELGDSAVYLCASSLGSNNEQFFGPGTRLTVL.

The rearrangement joins TRBV4-3 to TRBJ2-3; D is uncertain. Germline V gene data show CDR1 as LGHNA and CDR2 as YSLEER. There are 14 residues in the CDR3. With 0 bases removed from V and 9 bases from J, the gap between germline ends came to 13 bases. The CDR3 sequence is CASSQDHGQRTQYF. CDR3 in DNA: TGCGCCAGCAGCCAAGACCACGGTCAGAGGACGCAGTATTTT.